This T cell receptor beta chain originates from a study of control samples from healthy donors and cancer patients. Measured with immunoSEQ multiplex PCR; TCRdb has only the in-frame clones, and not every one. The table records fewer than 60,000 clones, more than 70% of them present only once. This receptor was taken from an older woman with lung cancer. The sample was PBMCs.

CDR3 in DNA: TGTGCCAGCAGCGTATCTCTAGCGAGGGACAATGAGCAGTTCTTC. Protein product: CASSVSLARDNEQFF. The chain uses TRBV9 and TRBJ2-1, with D possibly being TRBD2 (6 bases). Germline CDR1 and CDR2: SGDLS and YYNGEE. V dropped 1 base and J dropped 5 bases, with 13 bases sitting between them. CDR3 length: 15 amino acids. Filled out from reference TRBV9 and TRBJ2-1, the complete variable domain reads DSGVTQTPKHLITATGQRVTLRCSPRSGDLSVYWYQQSLDQGLQFLIQYYNGEERAKGNILERFSAQQFPDLHSELNLSSLELGDSALYFCASSVSLARDNEQFFGPGTRLTVL.